A single sample gave rise to the 8 T cell receptor beta chains below, sequenced in a study of response to subunit inactivated influenza vaccine. TCRdb called the RT-PCR reads again in MiXCR, with one record for every CDR3 protein. Among about 610,000 distinct CDR3 sequences listed, 11% to 15% were seen once. The source material was PBMCs from blood, sampled approximately 12 days after vaccination. The receptors derive from a man between 45 and 60 years old who received an inactivated influenza vaccine.

This clonotype was recorded a few times. The chain employs TRBV7-9 and TRBJ1-6; 7 nucleotides match TRBD1. The CDR3 spans 15 residues. The junction had 1 base not matched to a gene; V was cut back by 2 bases and J by 3 bases. Germline CDR1 and CDR2: SEHNR and FQNEAQ (reference sequence). CDR3 residues: CASSLRQGYNSPLHF. CDR3 DNA sequence: TGTGCCAGCAGCTTACGACAGGGCTATAATTCACCCCTCCACTTT.

J is TRBJ1-2 and V is TRBV4-2, with 11 bases that match TRBD1. Germline trimming cut 3 bases from V and 7 bases from J; bases unmatched to any gene: 13. CDR1 and CDR2 from the germline V gene are LGHNA and YNFKEQ. The CDR3 is made up of 17 amino acids. The CDR3 DNA reads TGTGCCAGCAGCCAGCTCGGACAGGGGGCGCATGCCGGTGGCTACACCTTC. As protein: CASSQLGQGAHAGGYTF.

The chain is built from TRBV20-1 and TRBJ2-1, with 7 bases aligning to TRBD2. The length of the CDR3 is 15 residues. Trimming at V came to 0 bases and at J to 3 bases, leaving 5 bases not matched to a gene. CDR1 and CDR2 from the germline V gene are DFQATT and SNEGSKA (reference sequence). The CDR3 DNA sequence: TGCAGTGCTAGAGATCCCCTAGCGGACTACAATGAGCAGTTCTTC. This codes for CSARDPLADYNEQFF.

The chain employs TRBV5-1 and TRBJ2-3; no clear D gene. This CDR3 comprises 15 residues. With 4 bases removed from V and 0 bases from J, the gap between germline ends came to 12 bases. CDR1 is SGHRS, CDR2 YFSETQ, per germline. The CDR3: CASSMTYISTDTQYF. CDR3 nucleotide sequence: TGCGCCAGCAGCATGACTTACATTAGCACAGATACGCAGTATTTT.

This clonotype has only a few counts. The chain links TRBV5-1 to TRBJ2-1, with 9 positions matching TRBD2. This CDR3 has 16 residues. With 7 bases clipped from V and 7 bases from J, the junction kept 15 bases outside the gene matches. CDR1 and CDR2 from the germline V gene are SGHRS and YFSETQ. The DNA of the CDR3 is TGCGCCAGCGGAACAAAGGTAGCGGGAGATAGGAATGAGCAGTTCTTC. Translated: CASGTKVAGDRNEQFF.

This clonotype turned up a few times. This chain connects TRBV19 to TRBJ2-7, with 9 bases fitting TRBD1. The V and J ends lost 4 bases and 5 bases, in that order; junction bases with no gene match: 6. The germline V gene encodes CDR1 LNHDA and CDR2 SQIVND (reference sequence). CDR3 size: 14 residues. This CDR3 reads CASSKGQGIHEQYF. The CDR3 bases are TGTGCCAGTAGTAAAGGACAGGGGATCCACGAGCAGTACTTC.

This clonotype was detected a few times. V gene TRBV14 combines with J gene TRBJ2-4, with 9 bases that match TRBD1. CDR3 size: 13 residues. CDR1 is SGHDN, CDR2 FVKESK, per germline. The trim removed 5 bases at V and 9 bases at J, leaving 5 bases unmatched. CDR3 coding DNA: TGTGCCAGCAGCTCGGACAGGGGTAGCATTCAGTACTTC. Protein product: CASSSDRGSIQYF. The variable domain in full, with the rest retrieved from reference TRBV14 and TRBJ2-4, is EAGVTQFPSHSVIEKGQTVTLRCDPISGHDNLYWYRRVMGKEIKFLLHFVKESKQDESGMPNNRFLAERTGGTYSTLKVQPAELEDSGVYFCASSSDRGSIQYFGAGTRLSVL.

This clonotype was observed a handful of times. One junction end disagrees with the germline gene, perhaps due to a read error. This rearrangement joins TRBV27 to TRBJ2-3, with 8 bases that match TRBD1. The CDR3 is 13 residues long. Germline CDR1 MNHEY, CDR2 SMNVEV (reference sequence). CDR3 coding DNA: TGCACAGGGGGACATACCCGCACAGATACGCAGTATTTT. Amino acid sequence: CTGGHTRTDTQYF.